This T cell receptor (beta chain) came from a study of blood T cell repertoires in COVID-19. Study-wide background: Italy, Spain and the United States were the sources of the convalescent and acute COVID-19 samples.

Authors' methods: Researchers report that nucleated cell counts were estimated from reference gene primer amplification. Clones were read by immunoSEQ multiplex PCR, and TCRdb kept only the in-frame ones, dropping some. That table is the source of V, J and clone size, and D and trimming were worked out from the DNA. The data contain about 47,000 clones, 88% of them singletons. The sequenced sample was peripheral blood. This sequence was found in a man aged 45-65 years with active COVID-19.

This chain's CDR3 is CASSLDVGDKAFF. The CDR3 DNA reads TGTGCCAGCAGCTTAGATGTCGGAGATAAAGCTTTCTTT. The V call is TRBV11-3, the J call TRBJ1-1; the D is unclear. V was shortened by 0 bases and J by 9 bases, with 11 bases between the two germline ends. Germline V gene data show CDR1 as SGHNT and CDR2 as YENEEA. The CDR3 sequence is 13 residues long.